This entry describes one T cell receptor beta chain. Its specificity is unknown. V was cut by 1 base and J by 0 bases, with 19 bases left in between. Germline CDR1 reads SEHNR; CDR2 reads FQNEAQ (reference sequence). This CDR3 contains 18 residues. Profiled with immunoSEQ multiplex PCR; TCRdb holds only in-frame clones, not every one. This sample yields 50,000 or so clones, of which just over 90% are seen a single time; around 12% belongs to the top ten. With autoimmune disease history or systemic immunosuppression, patients were excluded. The record originates from a study of OX40 agonist ivuxolimab in advanced cancers. Across the whole study: In three patients, partial responses were observed, one with hepatocellular carcinoma and two with cutaneous melanoma. Study results and caveats: In general, CD8+ T cells held more expanded clones than CD4+ did, on average. Nonresponders included some who also had low normalized T-cell clonal expansion.

Sequenced material: CD4+ or CD8+ T cells sorted from blood, taken in a trial of the OX40 agonist ivuxolimab. J is TRBJ2-7 and V is TRBV7-9; D uncertain. The receptor was isolated from an adult with an advanced solid tumor such as melanoma, head and neck, liver or kidney cancer. The CDR3 DNA is TGTGCCAGCAGCTTAGGCCGCTCCTTAACCCCAAGCTCCTACGAGCAGTACTTC. Protein product: CASSLGRSLTPSSYEQYF.